The clone carrying this TCR beta chain came up a few times. The antigen remains undetermined. The V gene's germline CDR1 is MNHNS and CDR2 SASEGT. The CDR3 has 13 amino acids. Trimming took off 0 bases at V and 7 bases at J, with 7 bases between the two ends. The record originates from a study of beta chain features in type 1 diabetes. Overall study results and limits: People with Type 1 diabetes carried modestly yet significantly shorter TCRB CDR3s in all four CD4+ subsets.

Reverse transcription of all isolated RNA meant that expressed TCRB transcripts were sequenced. The data were produced by immunoSEQ multiplex PCR, yet TCRdb's version contains in-frame clones alone and is incomplete. The table includes about 660,000 clones, around 15% detected once. The TCR comes from a man aged 18 to 30 with type 1 diabetes. The sample was naive CD4+ T cells from blood. V and J are TRBV6-1 and TRBJ2-1, with D hard to call. The CDR3 spells CASSEATWNEQFF. In DNA form, the CDR3 reads TGTGCCAGCAGTGAAGCGACGTGGAATGAGCAGTTCTTC.